The following is a TCR beta chain sequence with its context. The antigen remains unidentified. The data originate from a study of cytomegalovirus exposure and HLA in healthy donors. 60 Vbeta and 13 Jbeta primers were used in PCR. In the source study's methods: Around 9.9 million shared chains were among the roughly 80 million unique TCR beta chains that a later analysis counted. Profiled with immunoSEQ multiplex PCR; TCRdb holds only in-frame clones, not every one. V and J calls and clone size are given by that table; D and trimming were obtained from the DNA. The sample consists of some 150,000 clones, more than 70% of them appearing once. The CDR3 contains 15 residues. V lost 3 bases to trimming and J lost 7 bases; unmatched junction nucleotides: 12. From germline, CDR1 is SGHRS and CDR2 YFSETQ. General observations from the study: The authors listed 164 TCR beta chains as cytomegalovirus-associated.

The rearrangement joins TRBV5-1 to TRBJ1-2; 7 nucleotides align to TRBD1. The specimen was PBMCs. The sequence came from a man in his fifties in good health and CMV-seronegative. The CDR3 DNA reads TGCGCCAGCAGCTCCCTCGACAGGGTTTCTAGTGGCTACACCTTC. Amino acids: CASSSLDRVSSGYTF.